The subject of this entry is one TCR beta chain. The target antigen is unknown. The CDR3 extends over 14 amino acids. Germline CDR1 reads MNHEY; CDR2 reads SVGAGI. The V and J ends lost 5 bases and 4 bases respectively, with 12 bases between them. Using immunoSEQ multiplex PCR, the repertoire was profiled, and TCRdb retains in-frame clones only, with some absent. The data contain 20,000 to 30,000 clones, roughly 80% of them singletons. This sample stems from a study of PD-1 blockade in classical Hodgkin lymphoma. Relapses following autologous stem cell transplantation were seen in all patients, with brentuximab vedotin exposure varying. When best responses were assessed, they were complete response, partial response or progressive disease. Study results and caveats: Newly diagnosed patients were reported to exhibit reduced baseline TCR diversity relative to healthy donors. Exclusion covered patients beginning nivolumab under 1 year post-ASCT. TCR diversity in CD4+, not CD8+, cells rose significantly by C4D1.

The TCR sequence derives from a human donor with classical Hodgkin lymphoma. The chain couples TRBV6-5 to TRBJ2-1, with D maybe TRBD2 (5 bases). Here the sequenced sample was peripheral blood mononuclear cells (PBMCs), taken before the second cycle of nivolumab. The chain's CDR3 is CASSGPGFYNEQFF. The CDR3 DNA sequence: TGTGCCAGCAGTGGCCCGGGATTTTACAATGAGCAGTTCTTC.